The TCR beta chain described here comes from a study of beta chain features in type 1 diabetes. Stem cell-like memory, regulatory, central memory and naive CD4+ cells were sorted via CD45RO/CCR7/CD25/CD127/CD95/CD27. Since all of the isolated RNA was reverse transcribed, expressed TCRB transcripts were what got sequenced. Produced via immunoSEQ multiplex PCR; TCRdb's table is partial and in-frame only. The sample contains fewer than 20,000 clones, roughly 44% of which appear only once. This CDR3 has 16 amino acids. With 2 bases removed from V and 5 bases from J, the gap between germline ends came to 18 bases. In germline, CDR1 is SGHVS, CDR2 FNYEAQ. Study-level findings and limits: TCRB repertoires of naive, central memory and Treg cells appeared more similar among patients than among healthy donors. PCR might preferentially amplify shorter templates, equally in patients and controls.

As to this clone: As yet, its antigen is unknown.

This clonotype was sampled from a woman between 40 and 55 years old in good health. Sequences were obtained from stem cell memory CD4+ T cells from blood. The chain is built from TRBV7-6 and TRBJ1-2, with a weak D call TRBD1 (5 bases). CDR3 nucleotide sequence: TGTGCCAGCAGCTTAACCTCTCCGGGACTCTCTTATGGCTACACCTTC. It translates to CASSLTSPGLSYGYTF.